This paragraph covers one T cell receptor (beta chain) sequence. Naive CD8 cells lacked CD45RO and underwent positive selection for CCR7, leaving out terminally differentiated effector memory CD45RA+ cells. This specimen belongs to a study of shared clonotypes between healthy human individuals. The CDR3 is 15 residues long. The V and J ends lost 1 base and 4 bases respectively, with 14 bases between them. Germline V gene lookup returns CDR1 MNHEY and CDR2 SVGAGI. Generated by immunoSEQ multiplex PCR, the TCRdb table keeps only in-frame clones and is missing some. The table lists approximately 2,000,000 clones, 93% of them singletons.

The material sequenced was naive CD8+ T cells from PBMCs. The genes are TRBV6-5 and TRBJ2-7, with D possibly TRBD2 on 6 matching bases. This TCR was sampled from a man in his late teens or twenties in good health. Some clones in this sample may be carry-over from other donors' samples. CDR3 DNA: TGTGCCAGCAGTTACTTCTGGGGGGTGGGATACGAGCAGTACTTC. This sequence encodes CASSYFWGVGYEQYF.